A selection of T cell receptor beta chains follows, all from one sample in a study of T cell repertoires in cytomegalovirus infection. TCRdb reprocessed the reads with MiXCR, giving one entry per CDR3 protein. The sample gives 100,000 to 150,000 distinct CDR3 sequences, roughly 9% of which show up once; over 9.5% is in the top ten. The sample taken for sequencing was PBMCs. Source of these receptors: a human donor in good health (CMV status not recorded). Some clones in this sample may be carry-over from other donors' samples. Both conserved end residues are part of each CDR3. D genes are given only for firm matches. Some rows have no size entry. The others give once, few or many, or a class for an expanded clone.

>TRBJ1-2|TRBD1|TRBV28|few
TGTGCCAGCAGTTCGCCGGACAGGGCCTATGGCTACACCTTC
CASSSPDRAYGYTF
>TRBJ2-1|TRBD2|TRBV20-1|many
TGCAGTGTTAGTGGGAGGGAAGACTACAATGAGCAGTTCTTC
CSVSGREDYNEQFF
>TRBJ1-2|-|TRBV15|-
TGTGCCACCAGCAGAGATGGGGTGACGGATGGCTACACCTTC
CATSRDGVTDGYTF
>TRBJ1-5|-|TRBV28|many
TGTGCCAGCAGTTCCCCGGGACCGAGCTATCAGCCCCAGCATTTT
CASSSPGPSYQPQHF
>TRBJ1-1|-|TRBV7-3|many
TGTGCCAGCAGCTTAATGGAGATGACTGAAGCTTTCTTT
CASSLMEMTEAFF
>TRBJ2-7|-|TRBV7-2|many
TGTGCCAGCACCCCCGACAGCTCCTACGATGAGCAGTACTTC
CASTPDSSYDEQYF
>TRBJ2-1|-|TRBV12-3/TRBV12-4|many
TGTGCCAGCAGTTACGGAGGGGCCAGGGAGCAGTTCTTC
CASSYGGAREQFF
>TRBJ2-1|-|TRBV6-2/TRBV6-3|many
TGTGCCAGCAGTCACCCCCAGGCTATCTCCTACAATGAGCAGTTCTTC
CASSHPQAISYNEQFF
>TRBJ1-3|TRBD1|TRBV15|few
TGTGCCACCAGCAGGCAAGCCAGGGGGCCTGGAAACACCATATATTTT
CATSRQARGPGNTIYF
>TRBJ1-1|-|TRBV7-9|many
TGTGCCAGCAGCTTAGGCCCCCCCCCAAAGAACACTGAAGCTTTCTTT
CASSLGPPPKNTEAFF
>TRBJ2-2|TRBD1|TRBV27|-
TGTGCCAGCAGTTTAGGGACAGGCACCACCGGGGAGCTGTTTTTT
CASSLGTGTTGELFF
>TRBJ2-7|TRBD1|TRBV19|few
TGTGCCAGTAGTATCACAGGGGACACCTACGAGCAGTACTTC
CASSITGDTYEQYF
>TRBJ1-2|-|TRBV7-8|-
TGTGCCAGCATCCCCTCCGGACAGCCCGACTATGGCTACACCTTC
CASIPSGQPDYGYTF
>TRBJ2-1|-|TRBV28|many
TGTGCCAGCAGTCCCCGGGGGTACAATGAGCAGTTCTTC
CASSPRGYNEQFF
>TRBJ2-3|-|TRBV2|many
TGTGCCAGCAGTGAACTTTCCTGGCCGTATACGCAGTATTTT
CASSELSWPYTQYF
>TRBJ1-2|-|TRBV7-2|many
TGTGCCAGCAGTTCCCGGGGCGGGGGTGGGGACTATGGCTACACCTTC
CASSSRGGGGDYGYTF
>TRBJ2-1|-|TRBV23-1|few
TGCGCCAGCAGTCAATGGCCGTACAATGAGCAGTTCTTC
CASSQWPYNEQFF
>TRBJ1-2|-|TRBV20-1|few
TGCAGTGCTAGAGATCCAGGGAAAGGGCGACAAGGCTACACCTTC
CSARDPGKGRQGYTF
>TRBJ2-3|-|TRBV25-1|many
TGTGCCAGCAGTGAAGGGAGACTAATCACAGATACGCAGTATTTT
CASSEGRLITDTQYF
>TRBJ2-3|TRBD2|TRBV20-1|many
TGCAGTGCTAGAGATCTCTTCGTTGGACTAGCGCGCCCCCCGGATCACACAGATACGCAGTATTTT
CSARDLFVGLARPPDHTDTQYF
>TRBJ2-5|-|TRBV12-3/TRBV12-4|many
TGTGCCAGCAGCTACGGGACAATACAAGAGACCCAGTACTTC
CASSYGTIQETQYF
>TRBJ1-4|-|TRBV3-1|many
TGTGCCAGCAGCCCCCCGGCAGGAACTAATGAAAAACTGTTTTTT
CASSPPAGTNEKLFF
>TRBJ2-1|TRBD1|TRBV7-2|few
TGTGCCAACAGCTCGGGACAGGGGATCGGTGAGCAGTTCTTC
CANSSGQGIGEQFF
>TRBJ1-6|TRBD1|TRBV14|many
TGTGCCAGCAGCCAACAGGGGGCGAGGATTAATTCACCCCTCCACTTT
CASSQQGARINSPLHF
>TRBJ2-3|TRBD2|TRBV19|many
TGTGCCAGTAGTATAACTAGCGGGGGAGGAGGTACGCAGTATTTT
CASSITSGGGGTQYF
>TRBJ1-4|-|TRBV14|-
TGTGCCAGCAGCCACCGAGGCGGAGCGCAGGGGTCTGAAAAACTGTTTTTT
CASSHRGGAQGSEKLFF
>TRBJ1-1|-|TRBV14|many
TGTGCCAGCAGCCAAGAACAGAACACTGAAGCTTTCTTT
CASSQEQNTEAFF
>TRBJ2-3|TRBD2|TRBV28|many
TGTGCCAGCAGTTCACCAGCGGGGGGACGGGGAGATACGCAGTATTTT
CASSSPAGGRGDTQYF
>TRBJ1-2|-|TRBV28|-
TGTGCCAGCAGCTTTGCGGGGGGCTACACCTTC
CASSFAGGYTF
>TRBJ2-1|-|TRBV12-3/TRBV12-4|-
TGTGCCAGCAGTCCCCGGGGGGCTTCCAATAAGCAGTTCTTC
CASSPRGASNKQFF
>TRBJ1-1|-|TRBV20-1|-
TGCAGTGCTAGAACCCTAGGGGGGAGTGCTGAAGCTTTCTTT
CSARTLGGSAEAFF
>TRBJ1-2|-|TRBV25-1|-
TGTGCCAAAGCGGCAGTCCGGGGGGACTATGGCTACACCTTC
CAKAAVRGDYGYTF
>TRBJ2-7|-|TRBV12-3/TRBV12-4|many
TGTGCCAGCAGTAAAAACAGTGTTTTTGGCGAGCAGTACTTC
CASSKNSVFGEQYF
>TRBJ2-7|TRBD1|TRBV19|-
TGTGCCAGTACCAGGACAGGGGGTTACGAGCAGTACTTC
CASTRTGGYEQYF
>TRBJ1-3|-|TRBV10-3|many
TGTGCCATCAGTGGGAACTCTGGAAACACCATATATTTT
CAISGNSGNTIYF
>TRBJ1-4|-|TRBV28|-
TGTGCCAGCTGGGGACCGAATAATGAAAAACTGTTTTTT
CASWGPNNEKLFF
>TRBJ1-1|TRBD1|TRBV11-2|many
TGTGCCAGCAGCTTAGGACGGACAGGAGGAGAAGCTTTCTTT
CASSLGRTGGEAFF
>TRBJ2-3|-|TRBV11-2|many
TGTGCCAGCAGCCCCGGACCCGCGGGTTACACAGATACGCAGTATTTT
CASSPGPAGYTDTQYF
>TRBJ2-1|TRBD2|TRBV7-2|many
TGTGCCAGCAGCCCTAGCGGGGACTACAATGAGCAGTTCTTC
CASSPSGDYNEQFF
>TRBJ2-5|-|TRBV5-1|many
TGCGCCAGCTTTGTCTCAGGTTCGGAGACCCAGTACTTC
CASFVSGSETQYF
>TRBJ1-5|TRBD1|TRBV28|many
TGTGCCAGCAGTTTATTAGGGACAGAACTCCTATATAGCAATCAGCCCCAGCATTTT
CASSLLGTELLYSNQPQHF
>TRBJ1-5|TRBD1|TRBV20-1|-
TGCAGTGCTCAGGGACAGTCGGGGGAGCCCCAGCATTTT
CSAQGQSGEPQHF
>TRBJ2-1|TRBD1|TRBV28|many
TGTGCCAGCAGTTTAGATTGGACAGGGGGTAAGGAGCAGTTCTTC
CASSLDWTGGKEQFF
>TRBJ1-6|-|TRBV10-3|many
TGTGCCATCAGTGAGGGGGGGGAGAGTTCACCCCTCCACTTT
CAISEGGESSPLHF
>TRBJ2-7|TRBD2|TRBV7-2|many
TGTGCCAGCAACGTCCGACTAGCGGGACGGTCCGAGCAGTACTTC
CASNVRLAGRSEQYF
>TRBJ2-5|TRBD2|TRBV11-2|-
TGTGCCAGCAGCTTCGGGGGGAGGAGGGAGACCCAGTACTTC
CASSFGGRRETQYF
>TRBJ1-1|-|TRBV4-1|many
TGCGCCAGCAGCCAAGGTAGGGCGATTCCGAACACTGAAGCTTTCTTT
CASSQGRAIPNTEAFF
>TRBJ1-1|TRBD1|TRBV7-9|many
TGTGCCAGCAGCTTAGCGGGGACAGGCATGAACACTGAAGCTTTCTTT
CASSLAGTGMNTEAFF
>TRBJ1-4|-|TRBV28|many
TGTGCCAGCACGGGTCGGGGGAAGGAAAAACTGTTTTTT
CASTGRGKEKLFF
>TRBJ2-5|TRBD2|TRBV29-1|-
TGCAGCGGGAGGGGACTAGCGGAGACCCAGTACTTC
CSGRGLAETQYF
>TRBJ2-1|-|TRBV7-2|many
TGTGCCAGCAGCCACCCCCCTGGCGGGCGGGACAATGAGCAGTTCTTC
CASSHPPGGRDNEQFF